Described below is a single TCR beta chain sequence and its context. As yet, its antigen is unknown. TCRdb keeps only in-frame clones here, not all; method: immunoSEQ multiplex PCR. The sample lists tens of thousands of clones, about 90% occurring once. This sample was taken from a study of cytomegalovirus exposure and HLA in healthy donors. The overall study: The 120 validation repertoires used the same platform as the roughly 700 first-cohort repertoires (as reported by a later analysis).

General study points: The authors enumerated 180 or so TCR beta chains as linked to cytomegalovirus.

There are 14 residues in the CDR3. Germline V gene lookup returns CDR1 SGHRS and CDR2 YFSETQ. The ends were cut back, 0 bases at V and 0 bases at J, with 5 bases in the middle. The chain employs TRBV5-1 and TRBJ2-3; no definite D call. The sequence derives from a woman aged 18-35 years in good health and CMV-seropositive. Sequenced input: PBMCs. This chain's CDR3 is CASSLASSTDTQYF. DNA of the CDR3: TGCGCCAGCAGCTTGGCCTCTAGCACAGATACGCAGTATTTT.